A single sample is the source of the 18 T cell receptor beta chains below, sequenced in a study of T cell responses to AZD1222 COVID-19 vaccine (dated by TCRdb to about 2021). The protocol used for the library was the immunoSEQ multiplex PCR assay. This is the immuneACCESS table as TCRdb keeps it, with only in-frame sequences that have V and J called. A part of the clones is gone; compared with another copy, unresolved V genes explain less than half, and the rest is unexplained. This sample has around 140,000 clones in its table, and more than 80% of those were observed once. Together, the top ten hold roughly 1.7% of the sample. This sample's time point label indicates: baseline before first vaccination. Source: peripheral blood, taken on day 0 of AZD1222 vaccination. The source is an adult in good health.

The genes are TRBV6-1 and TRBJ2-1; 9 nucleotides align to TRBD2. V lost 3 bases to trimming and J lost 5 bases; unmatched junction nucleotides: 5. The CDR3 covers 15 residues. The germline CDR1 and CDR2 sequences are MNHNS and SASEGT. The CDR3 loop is CASSDSGTSHNEQFF. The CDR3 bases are TGTGCCAGCAGTGATTCCGGGACTAGCCACAATGAGCAGTTCTTC.

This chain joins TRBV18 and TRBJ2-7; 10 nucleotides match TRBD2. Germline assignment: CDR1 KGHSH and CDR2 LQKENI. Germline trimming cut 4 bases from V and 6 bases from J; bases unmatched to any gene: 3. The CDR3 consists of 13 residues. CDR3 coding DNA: TGTGCCAGCTCACTTGGGACTAGCGTCGAGCAGTACTTC. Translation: CASSLGTSVEQYF.

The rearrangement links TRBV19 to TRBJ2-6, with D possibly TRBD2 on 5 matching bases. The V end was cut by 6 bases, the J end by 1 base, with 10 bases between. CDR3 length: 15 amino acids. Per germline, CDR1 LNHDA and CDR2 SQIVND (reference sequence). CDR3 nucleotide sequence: TGTGCCAGTAGCACCACGGGGTCTGGGGCCAACGTCCTGACTTTC. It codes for CASSTTGSGANVLTF.

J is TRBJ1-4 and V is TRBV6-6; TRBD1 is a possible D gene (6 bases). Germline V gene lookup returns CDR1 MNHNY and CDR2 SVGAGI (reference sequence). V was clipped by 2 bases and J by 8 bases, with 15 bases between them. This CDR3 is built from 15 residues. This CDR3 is CASSYDRNVMEKLFF. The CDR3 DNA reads TGTGCCAGCAGTTACGACAGGAACGTAATGGAAAAACTGTTTTTT.

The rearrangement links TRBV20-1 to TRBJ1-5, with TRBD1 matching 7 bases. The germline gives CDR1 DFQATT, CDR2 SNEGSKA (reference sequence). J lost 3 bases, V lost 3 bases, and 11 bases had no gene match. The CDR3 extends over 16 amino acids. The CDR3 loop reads CSASTLDRVLNQPQHF. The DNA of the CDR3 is TGCAGTGCTAGTACGCTCGACAGGGTGCTCAATCAGCCCCAGCATTTT.

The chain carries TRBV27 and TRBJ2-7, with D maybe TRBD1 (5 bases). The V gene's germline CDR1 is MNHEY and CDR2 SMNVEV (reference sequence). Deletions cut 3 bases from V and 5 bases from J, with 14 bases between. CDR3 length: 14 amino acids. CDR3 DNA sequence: TGTGCCAGCAGTTTTATCCCGGCAGGGAACGAGCAGTACTTC. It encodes CASSFIPAGNEQYF.

The CDR3 loop reads CASRGTGGMAFF. The CDR3 DNA reads as TGTGCCAGCAGGGGGACGGGAGGTATGGCTTTCTTT. The chain uses TRBV2 and TRBJ1-1, with D maybe TRBD1 (5 bases). This CDR3 region has 12 residues. Germline loops: CDR1 SNHLY, CDR2 FYNNEI. The V end lost 6 bases, the J end lost 11 bases, and 16 bases lay between the germline ends.

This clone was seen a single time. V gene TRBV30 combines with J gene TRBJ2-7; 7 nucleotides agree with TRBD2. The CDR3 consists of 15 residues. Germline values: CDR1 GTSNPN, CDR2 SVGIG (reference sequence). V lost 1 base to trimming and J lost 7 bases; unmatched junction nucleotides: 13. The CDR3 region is CAWSGGGGPSWEQYF. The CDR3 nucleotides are TGTGCCTGGAGTGGGGGGGGAGGGCCTTCCTGGGAGCAGTACTTC.

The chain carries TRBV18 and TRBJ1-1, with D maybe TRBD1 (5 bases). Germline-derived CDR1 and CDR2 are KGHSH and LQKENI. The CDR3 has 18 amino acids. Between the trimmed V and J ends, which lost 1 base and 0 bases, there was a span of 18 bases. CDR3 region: CASSPRALLGVMNTEAFF. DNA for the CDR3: TGTGCCAGCTCACCACGAGCACTTTTAGGGGTCATGAACACTGAAGCTTTCTTT.

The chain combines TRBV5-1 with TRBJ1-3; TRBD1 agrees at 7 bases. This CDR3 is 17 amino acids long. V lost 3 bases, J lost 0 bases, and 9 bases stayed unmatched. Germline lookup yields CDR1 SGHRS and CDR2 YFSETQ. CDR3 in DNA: TGCGCCAGCAGCTCGAGGACAGGCCGGGGCTCTGGAAACACCATATATTTT. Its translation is CASSSRTGRGSGNTIYF.

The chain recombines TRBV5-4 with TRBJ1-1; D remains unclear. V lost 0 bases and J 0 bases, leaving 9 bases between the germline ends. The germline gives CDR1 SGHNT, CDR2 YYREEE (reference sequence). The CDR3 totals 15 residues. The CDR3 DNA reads TGTGCCAGCAGCTTGGCCCTTGACATGAACACTGAAGCTTTCTTT. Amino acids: CASSLALDMNTEAFF. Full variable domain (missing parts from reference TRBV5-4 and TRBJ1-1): ETGVTQSPTHLIKTRGQQVTLRCSSQSGHNTVSWYQQALGQGPQFIFQYYREEENGRGNFPPRFSGLQFPNYSSELNVNALELDDSALYLCASSLALDMNTEAFFGQGTRLTVV.

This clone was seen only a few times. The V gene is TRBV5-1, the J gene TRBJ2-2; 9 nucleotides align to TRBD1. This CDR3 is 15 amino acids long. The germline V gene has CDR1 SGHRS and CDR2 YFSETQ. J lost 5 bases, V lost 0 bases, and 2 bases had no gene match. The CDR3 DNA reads TGCGCCAGCAGCTTGGTAGGGACAGGGACCGGGGAGCTGTTTTTT. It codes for CASSLVGTGTGELFF. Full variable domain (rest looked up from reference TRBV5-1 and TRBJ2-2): KAGVTQTPRYLIKTRGQQVTLSCSPISGHRSVSWYQQTPGQGLQFLFEYFSETQRNKGNFPGRFSGRQFSNSRSEMNVSTLELGDSALYLCASSLVGTGTGELFFGEGSRLTVL.

CDR3 in amino acids: CASSARAGDTQYF. Written as DNA, the CDR3 is TGCGCCAGCAGTGCCCGGGCCGGGGATACGCAGTATTTT. The chain has TRBV10-1 and TRBJ2-3; D gene unclear. The V and J ends lost 4 bases and 6 bases respectively, with 11 bases between them. CDR3 size: 13 residues. Per germline, CDR1 WNHNN and CDR2 SYGVQD (reference sequence).

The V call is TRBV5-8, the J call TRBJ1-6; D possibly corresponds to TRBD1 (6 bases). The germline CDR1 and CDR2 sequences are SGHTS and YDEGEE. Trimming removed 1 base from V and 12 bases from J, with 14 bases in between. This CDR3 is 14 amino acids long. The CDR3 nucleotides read TGTGCCAGCAGCTTGCGATCAGGGGTGGGACCCCTCCACTTT. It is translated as CASSLRSGVGPLHF. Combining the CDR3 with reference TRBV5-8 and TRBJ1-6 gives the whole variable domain EAGVTQSPTHLIKTRGQQATLRCSPISGHTSVYWYQQALGLGLQFLLWYDEGEERNRGNFPPRFSGRQFPNYSSELNVNALELEDSALYLCASSLRSGVGPLHFGNGTRLTVT.

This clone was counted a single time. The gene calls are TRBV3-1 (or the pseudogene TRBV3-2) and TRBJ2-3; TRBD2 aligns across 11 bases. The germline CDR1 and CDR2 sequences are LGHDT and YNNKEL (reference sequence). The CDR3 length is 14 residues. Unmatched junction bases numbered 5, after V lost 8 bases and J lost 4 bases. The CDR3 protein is CASGLAGGPDTQYF. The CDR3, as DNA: TGTGCCAGCGGATTAGCGGGGGGGCCAGATACGCAGTATTTT.

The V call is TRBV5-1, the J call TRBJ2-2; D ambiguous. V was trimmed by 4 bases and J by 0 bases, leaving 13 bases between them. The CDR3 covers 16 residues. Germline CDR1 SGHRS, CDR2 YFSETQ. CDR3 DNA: TGCGCCAGCAGCCCCTCTGAGCGACCGAACACCGGGGAGCTGTTTTTT. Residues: CASSPSERPNTGELFF.

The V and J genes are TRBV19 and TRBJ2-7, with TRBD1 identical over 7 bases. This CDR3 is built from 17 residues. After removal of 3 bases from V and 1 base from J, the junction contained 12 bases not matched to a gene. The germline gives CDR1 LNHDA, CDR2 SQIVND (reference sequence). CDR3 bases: TGTGCCAGTAGTATTACCATTTCTCAGGGGGAGTCCTACGAGCAGTACTTC. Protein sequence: CASSITISQGESYEQYF.

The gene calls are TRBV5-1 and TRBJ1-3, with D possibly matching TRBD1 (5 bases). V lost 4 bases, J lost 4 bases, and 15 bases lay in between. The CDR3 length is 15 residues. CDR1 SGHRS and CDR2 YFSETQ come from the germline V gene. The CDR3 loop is CASSPLRTSGNTIYF. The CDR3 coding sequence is TGCGCCAGCAGCCCATTAAGGACATCGGGAAACACCATATATTTT.